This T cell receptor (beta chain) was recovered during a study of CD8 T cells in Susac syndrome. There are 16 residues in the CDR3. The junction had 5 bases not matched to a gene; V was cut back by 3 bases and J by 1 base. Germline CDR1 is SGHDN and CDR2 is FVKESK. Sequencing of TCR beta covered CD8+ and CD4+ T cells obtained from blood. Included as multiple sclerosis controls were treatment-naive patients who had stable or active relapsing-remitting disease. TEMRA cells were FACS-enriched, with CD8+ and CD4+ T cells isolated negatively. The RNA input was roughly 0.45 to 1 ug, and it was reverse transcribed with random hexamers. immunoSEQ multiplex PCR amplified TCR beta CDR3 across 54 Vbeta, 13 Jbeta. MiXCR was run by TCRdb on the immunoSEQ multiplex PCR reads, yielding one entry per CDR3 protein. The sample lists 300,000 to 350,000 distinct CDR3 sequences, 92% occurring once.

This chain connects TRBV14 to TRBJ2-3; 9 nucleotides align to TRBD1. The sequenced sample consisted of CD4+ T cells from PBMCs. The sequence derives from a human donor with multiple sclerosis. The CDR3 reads CASSHYRGLGTDTQYF. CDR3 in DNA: TGTGCCAGCAGCCACTACAGGGGGCTGGGCACAGATACGCAGTATTTT.